There are a few counts of the clone carrying this T cell receptor beta chain. Its antigen remains unidentified. Each single cDNA molecule received a unique molecular identifier. Each CDR3 protein gets one entry after TCRdb re-called the 5' RACE reads with MiXCR. The sample yields 75,000 to 80,000 distinct CDR3 sequences, 10% to 12% seen once. The data were taken from a study of early T cells in non-severe SARS-CoV-2 infection. Study background: Sequencing was performed on bulk RNA from unsorted whole blood, leaving chains unpaired.

V was trimmed by 2 bases and J by 3 bases, leaving 7 bases between them. Per germline, CDR1 SGHAT and CDR2 FQNNGV. The CDR3 runs to 13 residues. Study-wide results and limits: VDJdb matching skewed toward anti-spike CD8 responses, missing private and CD4 specificities.

This chain joins TRBV11-2 and TRBJ1-1; D gene unclear. The sequencing used whole blood, collected at baseline. The sequence was obtained from an adult who was a healthcare worker with PCR-confirmed SARS-CoV-2 infection or an uninfected control (not recorded which). CDR3 DNA sequence: TGTGCCAGCAGCTTAATACGTTACACTGAAGCTTTCTTT. This codes for CASSLIRYTEAFF. Full variable domain (rest looked up from reference TRBV11-2 and TRBJ1-1): EAGVAQSPRYKIIEKRQSVAFWCNPISGHATLYWYQQILGQGPKLLIQFQNNGVVDDSQLPKDRFSAERLKGVDSTLKIQPAKLEDSAVYLCASSLIRYTEAFFGQGTRLTVV.